The rows below give T cell receptor beta chains drawn from one sample of a study of blood T cell repertoires in COVID-19. Clones were sequenced by immunoSEQ multiplex PCR, and TCRdb holds only the in-frame ones, with some missing. Of some 150,000 clones in the sample, almost 85% were seen once. The source material was peripheral blood. Receptors were obtained from a middle-aged man who had recovered from COVID-19. CDR3s include the opening cysteine and the closing phenylalanine or tryptophan. The order of the fields is clone size, J gene, V gene, D gene, CDR3 DNA, CDR3 protein. A D gene is named only where the DNA matches it firmly. Not all rows give a size; the values are once, few, many and, for expanded clones, a class.

clone size: few
J gene: TRBJ2-3
V gene: TRBV5-4
D gene: TRBD2
CDR3 DNA: TGTGCCAGCAGTGGGACTAGCGGATTCACAGATACGCAGTATTTT
CDR3 protein: CASSGTSGFTDTQYF

clone size: once
J gene: TRBJ2-7
V gene: TRBV28
D gene: .
CDR3 DNA: TGTGCCAGCAGTTTAAGAGGCGTTTCCTACGAGCAGTACTTC
CDR3 protein: CASSLRGVSYEQYF

clone size: .
J gene: TRBJ2-7
V gene: TRBV7-8
D gene: .
CDR3 DNA: TGTGCCAGCAGCTTAAGGGGTCCCTACGAGCAGTACTTC
CDR3 protein: CASSLRGPYEQYF

clone size: .
J gene: TRBJ2-1
V gene: TRBV15
D gene: TRBD1
CDR3 DNA: TGTGCCACCAGTTCCCAACAGACAGGGAGAAATGAGCAGTTCTTC
CDR3 protein: CATSSQQTGRNEQFF

clone size: .
J gene: TRBJ1-1
V gene: TRBV5-6
D gene: .
CDR3 DNA: TGTGCCAGCAGCTTTTGGGGCGCAGAAGCTTTCTTT
CDR3 protein: CASSFWGAEAFF

clone size: .
J gene: TRBJ1-2
V gene: TRBV2
D gene: .
CDR3 DNA: TGTGCCAGCAGTTCGTCCCGGGACACCTATGGCTACACCTTC
CDR3 protein: CASSSSRDTYGYTF

clone size: .
J gene: TRBJ2-3
V gene: TRBV27
D gene: .
CDR3 DNA: TGTGCCAGCAGTCGACAGCCTCCAGATACGCAGTATTTT
CDR3 protein: CASSRQPPDTQYF

clone size: .
J gene: TRBJ2-1
V gene: TRBV5-6
D gene: .
CDR3 DNA: TGTGCCAGCAGCTTAGGGGGTTGGGAGCAGTTCTTC
CDR3 protein: CASSLGGWEQFF

clone size: few
J gene: TRBJ2-3
V gene: TRBV28
D gene: .
CDR3 DNA: TGTGCCAGCAGGACTAGCACAGATACGCAGTATTTT
CDR3 protein: CASRTSTDTQYF

clone size: .
J gene: TRBJ2-1
V gene: TRBV28
D gene: .
CDR3 DNA: TGTGCCAGCGAGCACCCGGGTCGGAATGAGCAGTTCTTC
CDR3 protein: CASEHPGRNEQFF

clone size: few
J gene: TRBJ2-7
V gene: TRBV21-1
D gene: .
CDR3 DNA: TGTGCCAGCAGCCCGACCCGGGGGGACTCCTACGAGCAGTACTTC
CDR3 protein: CASSPTRGDSYEQYF

clone size: many
J gene: TRBJ2-3
V gene: TRBV29-1
D gene: TRBD1
CDR3 DNA: TGCAGCGCCCAGAAAAGAACAGGGGCAGATACGCAGTATTTT
CDR3 protein: CSAQKRTGADTQYF

clone size: .
J gene: TRBJ2-3
V gene: TRBV24-1
D gene: .
CDR3 DNA: TGTGCCACCAGTGATCCAGGGGAAGACACAGATACGCAGTATTTT
CDR3 protein: CATSDPGEDTDTQYF

clone size: .
J gene: TRBJ1-3
V gene: TRBV9
D gene: .
CDR3 DNA: TGTGCCAGCAGCGATAACGACAGGCGCTCTGGAAACACCATATATTTT
CDR3 protein: CASSDNDRRSGNTIYF

clone size: once
J gene: TRBJ1-5
V gene: TRBV20-1
D gene: .
CDR3 DNA: TGCAGTGCTAGTCACGGGGGCAATCAGCCCCAGCATTTT
CDR3 protein: CSASHGGNQPQHF

clone size: .
J gene: TRBJ2-1
V gene: TRBV28
D gene: TRBD2
CDR3 DNA: TGTGCCAGCAGGCCCCCACGGCGGGAGGCAAACAATGAGCAGTTCTTC
CDR3 protein: CASRPPRREANNEQFF

clone size: .
J gene: TRBJ2-7
V gene: TRBV4-3
D gene: TRBD2
CDR3 DNA: TGCGCCAGCAGCCACTTACTAGCGGGGGGGGGCGAGCAGTACTTC
CDR3 protein: CASSHLLAGGGEQYF

clone size: .
J gene: TRBJ2-4
V gene: TRBV2
D gene: .
CDR3 DNA: TGTGCCAGCTCGACCCCCGGACTGGGCTCAAACATTCAGTACTTC
CDR3 protein: CASSTPGLGSNIQYF

clone size: .
J gene: TRBJ1-2
V gene: TRBV5-4
D gene: TRBD1
CDR3 DNA: TGTGCCAGCAGCCCGGGACAGAGGTATGGCTACACCTTC
CDR3 protein: CASSPGQRYGYTF

clone size: once
J gene: TRBJ1-6
V gene: TRBV4-2
D gene: .
CDR3 DNA: TGTGCCAGCAGCCAAGGGAGGGGAGACTTGGATTCACCCCTCCACTTT
CDR3 protein: CASSQGRGDLDSPLHF

clone size: .
J gene: TRBJ2-1
V gene: TRBV6-6
D gene: .
CDR3 DNA: TGTGCCAGCAGTTACTCCGATGGAGGGGGCGAGCAGTTCTTC
CDR3 protein: CASSYSDGGGEQFF

clone size: .
J gene: TRBJ2-7
V gene: TRBV9
D gene: .
CDR3 DNA: TGTGCCAGCAGCGTAGGCCAGGGATACTCCACCTACGAGCAGTACTTC
CDR3 protein: CASSVGQGYSTYEQYF

clone size: .
J gene: TRBJ1-4
V gene: TRBV28
D gene: .
CDR3 DNA: TGTGCCAGCAGTTTAGCGGGAAAGGCGGCCAATGAAAAACTGTTTTTT
CDR3 protein: CASSLAGKAANEKLFF

clone size: .
J gene: TRBJ1-2
V gene: TRBV7-3
D gene: .
CDR3 DNA: TGTGCCAGCAGCCCCGGTTCCCCTAACTATGGCTACACCTTC
CDR3 protein: CASSPGSPNYGYTF

clone size: .
J gene: TRBJ2-2
V gene: TRBV20-1
D gene: .
CDR3 DNA: TGCAGTGCTAGTGACGGTTCCATCGGGGAGCTGTTTTTT
CDR3 protein: CSASDGSIGELFF

clone size: .
J gene: TRBJ2-1
V gene: TRBV4-1
D gene: .
CDR3 DNA: TGCGCCAGCAGCCAAGATGAGGCCTACAATGAGCAGTTCTTC
CDR3 protein: CASSQDEAYNEQFF

clone size: .
J gene: TRBJ2-7
V gene: TRBV13
D gene: .
CDR3 DNA: TGTGCCAGCAGCTCCCGTGAGGCGGAGCAGCAGTACTTC
CDR3 protein: CASSSREAEQQYF

clone size: .
J gene: TRBJ1-1
V gene: TRBV19
D gene: .
CDR3 DNA: TGTGCCAGTAGTACGGGAAGGGAAGCTTTCTTT
CDR3 protein: CASSTGREAFF

clone size: .
J gene: TRBJ2-2
V gene: TRBV27
D gene: .
CDR3 DNA: TGTGCCAGCCGGACTGGATCGAACACCGGGGAGCTGTTTTTT
CDR3 protein: CASRTGSNTGELFF

clone size: .
J gene: TRBJ2-1
V gene: TRBV19
D gene: TRBD2
CDR3 DNA: TGTGCCAGTAGTATATGGACCGGCGGGACTAGCAATGAGCAGTTCTTC
CDR3 protein: CASSIWTGGTSNEQFF

clone size: .
J gene: TRBJ1-4
V gene: TRBV7-9
D gene: .
CDR3 DNA: TGTGCCAGCTCTGGAGATGCAACTAATGAAAAACTGTTTTTT
CDR3 protein: CASSGDATNEKLFF

clone size: .
J gene: TRBJ2-1
V gene: TRBV6-6
D gene: .
CDR3 DNA: TGTGCCAGCAGTTACTTGCTCATAGACAATGAGCAGTTCTTC
CDR3 protein: CASSYLLIDNEQFF

clone size: .
J gene: TRBJ2-3
V gene: TRBV12-5
D gene: .
CDR3 DNA: TGTGCTAGTGGACCGGGACAAAGAGAGAGCACAGATACGCAGTATTTT
CDR3 protein: CASGPGQRESTDTQYF

clone size: .
J gene: TRBJ1-2
V gene: TRBV6-2/TRBV6-3
D gene: .
CDR3 DNA: TGTGCCAGCAGTTACTCTCGGACAGCCTACAACTATGGCTACACCTTC
CDR3 protein: CASSYSRTAYNYGYTF

clone size: few
J gene: TRBJ2-5
V gene: TRBV5-1
D gene: .
CDR3 DNA: TGCGCCAGCAGCAAAACAGTACAAGAGACCCAGTACTTC
CDR3 protein: CASSKTVQETQYF

clone size: .
J gene: TRBJ2-5
V gene: TRBV7-9
D gene: .
CDR3 DNA: TGTGCCAGCAGCCAGGGAGGGACACCGAGCGGCAAAGAGACCCAGTACTTC
CDR3 protein: CASSQGGTPSGKETQYF

clone size: .
J gene: TRBJ1-5
V gene: TRBV7-2
D gene: .
CDR3 DNA: TGTGCCAGCAGCGCCTCCGGTTGGCAGCCCCAGCATTTT
CDR3 protein: CASSASGWQPQHF

clone size: .
J gene: TRBJ2-7
V gene: TRBV28
D gene: TRBD1
CDR3 DNA: TGTGCCAGCAGCGGCACAGGGGGCCTATCCTACGAGCAGTACTTC
CDR3 protein: CASSGTGGLSYEQYF

clone size: .
J gene: TRBJ1-5
V gene: TRBV5-8
D gene: .
CDR3 DNA: TGTGCCAGCAGCTTGGCGGACATTAATCAGCCCCAGCATTTT
CDR3 protein: CASSLADINQPQHF

clone size: .
J gene: TRBJ1-1
V gene: TRBV5-6
D gene: .
CDR3 DNA: TGTGCCAGCAGCTTGGGCAGGATTGAAACTGAAGCTTTCTTT
CDR3 protein: CASSLGRIETEAFF

clone size: .
J gene: TRBJ1-6
V gene: TRBV7-2
D gene: .
CDR3 DNA: TGTGCCAGCAGCTTCCAGGGGCCTGATGCACCCCTCCACTTT
CDR3 protein: CASSFQGPDAPLHF

clone size: .
J gene: TRBJ1-6
V gene: TRBV3-1/TRBV3-2
D gene: .
CDR3 DNA: TGTGCCAGCAGCCAAGTACAGGGTGGAAATTCACCCCTCCACTTT
CDR3 protein: CASSQVQGGNSPLHF

clone size: .
J gene: TRBJ2-1
V gene: TRBV18
D gene: .
CDR3 DNA: TGTGCCAGCTCACCATCTAGCGACAATGAGCAGTTCTTC
CDR3 protein: CASSPSSDNEQFF

clone size: .
J gene: TRBJ1-1
V gene: TRBV7-8
D gene: .
CDR3 DNA: TGTGCCAGCAGCGTCCGGGACATGAACACTGAAGCTTTCTTT
CDR3 protein: CASSVRDMNTEAFF

clone size: .
J gene: TRBJ2-3
V gene: TRBV9
D gene: TRBD1
CDR3 DNA: TGTGCCAGCAGCGTCGGGACAGGCGTGACAGATACGCAGTATTTT
CDR3 protein: CASSVGTGVTDTQYF

clone size: few
J gene: TRBJ1-2
V gene: TRBV7-3
D gene: TRBD1
CDR3 DNA: TGTGCCAGCAGCGCCGACAGGGGTGCTGGCTACACCTTC
CDR3 protein: CASSADRGAGYTF

clone size: .
J gene: TRBJ2-3
V gene: TRBV27
D gene: TRBD2
CDR3 DNA: TGTGCCAGCTGGGAGCGGGGGGCTCCCACAGATACGCAGTATTTT
CDR3 protein: CASWERGAPTDTQYF

clone size: .
J gene: TRBJ2-7
V gene: TRBV7-9
D gene: .
CDR3 DNA: TGTGCCAGCAGCTTCAAAGGGACTGCCTACGAGCAGTACTTC
CDR3 protein: CASSFKGTAYEQYF

clone size: .
J gene: TRBJ2-1
V gene: TRBV4-2
D gene: TRBD2
CDR3 DNA: TGTGCCAGCAGCCAAGAGGAGATTAGCGGGCTTCACAATGAGCAGTTCTTC
CDR3 protein: CASSQEEISGLHNEQFF

clone size: .
J gene: TRBJ1-4
V gene: TRBV7-9
D gene: TRBD1
CDR3 DNA: TGTGCCAGCAGCTTAGCACAGGGGCGGCACGAAAAACTGTTTTTT
CDR3 protein: CASSLAQGRHEKLFF

clone size: .
J gene: TRBJ2-5
V gene: TRBV18
D gene: TRBD1
CDR3 DNA: TGTGCCAGCTCACCTCGGGACAGCAAAGAGACCCAGTACTTC
CDR3 protein: CASSPRDSKETQYF

clone size: .
J gene: TRBJ2-3
V gene: TRBV27
D gene: .
CDR3 DNA: TGTGCCAGTTTCGGGTCGGGCACAGATACGCAGTATTTT
CDR3 protein: CASFGSGTDTQYF

clone size: .
J gene: TRBJ2-3
V gene: TRBV7-6
D gene: TRBD1
CDR3 DNA: TGTGCCAGCAGCGCCCGACAGGGGCAGCCCACAGATACGCAGTATTTT
CDR3 protein: CASSARQGQPTDTQYF

clone size: .
J gene: TRBJ1-1
V gene: TRBV12-3/TRBV12-4
D gene: .
CDR3 DNA: TGTGCCAGCAGGCCACCCCAGTGGCCTGAAGCTTTCTTT
CDR3 protein: CASRPPQWPEAFF

clone size: .
J gene: TRBJ2-1
V gene: TRBV3-1/TRBV3-2
D gene: TRBD1
CDR3 DNA: TGTGCCAGCAGCCCTCTCACGGGACAGCCATACAATGAGCAGTTCTTC
CDR3 protein: CASSPLTGQPYNEQFF

clone size: .
J gene: TRBJ2-3
V gene: TRBV6-5
D gene: TRBD2
CDR3 DNA: TGTGCCAGCAGTTACGGGGGGGGCACAGATACGCAGTATTTT
CDR3 protein: CASSYGGGTDTQYF

clone size: .
J gene: TRBJ2-2
V gene: TRBV7-6
D gene: TRBD1
CDR3 DNA: TGTGCCAGCAGCTCAATTTCGGCCGGGACAGGGATTACCGGGGAGCTGTTTTTT
CDR3 protein: CASSSISAGTGITGELFF

clone size: .
J gene: TRBJ2-1
V gene: TRBV4-3
D gene: .
CDR3 DNA: TGCGCCAGCAGCCAAGGATACCGGGATCATATTATCAATGAGCAGTTCTTC
CDR3 protein: CASSQGYRDHIINEQFF